This T cell receptor (beta chain) derives from a study of blood T cell repertoires in COVID-19. From germline, CDR1 is MNHNY and CDR2 SVGAGI (reference sequence). Trimming at V came to 2 bases and at J to 6 bases, leaving 0 bases not matched to a gene. This CDR3 spans 12 amino acids. This clone turned up a few times. Some clones are missing from TCRdb's copy, which holds only in-frame ones; the method was immunoSEQ multiplex PCR. The table includes about 160,000 clones, 80% to 90% detected once. The receptor's source is a man aged 35-49 years with acute or convalescent COVID-19. Source material: peripheral blood. The chain recombines TRBV6-6 with TRBJ2-7, with TRBD2 matching 8 bases. CDR3 loop: CASSYRGGEQYF. The DNA of the CDR3 is TGTGCCAGCAGTTACCGGGGGGGCGAGCAGTACTTC.